This entry lists 32 T cell receptor beta chains sequenced from one sample in a study of blood T cell repertoires in COVID-19. TCRdb keeps only in-frame clones here, not all; method: immunoSEQ multiplex PCR. The table has approximately 250,000 clones, approximately 85% seen once; the top ten hold 5% to 6%. Sequencing input: peripheral blood. Receptor source: a woman over 75 with COVID-19, enrolled during active disease.

This chain joins TRBV5-1 and TRBJ1-1, with 8 bases identical to TRBD1. V dropped 2 bases and J dropped 2; count of bases not matched to a gene: 5. This CDR3 has 15 residues. Looked up from germline, CDR1 is SGHRS and CDR2 is YFSETQ. CDR3 loop: CASSFSGQANTEAFF. The CDR3 nucleotides read TGCGCCAGCAGCTTCTCGGGACAGGCTAACACTGAAGCTTTCTTT.

V usage is TRBV14 and J usage is TRBJ2-7, with D perhaps matching TRBD1 (5 bases). Trimming took 2 bases from V and 2 from J, leaving 10 bases between them. CDR1 is SGHDN, CDR2 FVKESK, per germline. The CDR3 has 14 residues. The CDR3 reads CASSQRDRAYEQYV. Here the CDR3 DNA reads TGTGCCAGCAGCCAACGCGACAGAGCCTACGAGCAGTACGTC.

The chain recombines TRBV5-4 with TRBJ1-2; weak D call: TRBD1 (6 bases). This CDR3 is built from 14 residues. V lost 3 bases, J lost 5 bases, and 14 bases lay in between. Germline assignment: CDR1 SGHNT and CDR2 YYREEE (reference sequence). The CDR3 nucleotides read TGTGCCAGCAGCTCCGGACAGCCGGGGTATGGCTACACCTTC. Amino acids: CASSSGQPGYGYTF.

The chain carries TRBV2 and TRBJ1-5, with 9 bases matching TRBD1. CDR3 length: 15 residues. The germline CDR1 and CDR2 sequences are SNHLY and FYNNEI. Trimming removed 6 bases from V and 3 bases from J; junction bases left unmatched: 6. Written as DNA, the CDR3 is TGTGCCAGCAGCGTCCAACAGGGGGCCAATCAGCCCCAGCATTTT. It translates to CASSVQQGANQPQHF.

The rearrangement joins TRBV6-5 to TRBJ1-2; 7 bases fit TRBD1. This CDR3 contains 15 residues. Germline V gene lookup returns CDR1 MNHEY and CDR2 SVGAGI. Unmatched junction bases numbered 10, after V lost 7 bases and J lost 2 bases. CDR3 in DNA: TGTGCCAGCACGACAGGGCCCGGCGGGAACTATGGCTACACCTTC. It encodes CASTTGPGGNYGYTF.

The chain uses TRBV19 and TRBJ1-6; D ambiguous. V gave up 7 bases and J gave up 4 bases, with 14 bases separating them. The CDR3 extends over 15 amino acids. CDR1 is LNHDA, CDR2 SQIVND, per germline (reference sequence). CDR3 in DNA: TGTGCCAGTACTCCCGACAATATTTATAATTCACCCCTCCACTTT. As protein: CASTPDNIYNSPLHF.

The V gene is TRBV6-2 or TRBV6-3, the J gene TRBJ2-7; 9 bases are a match to TRBD1. Trimming removed 0 bases from V and 6 bases from J; junction bases left unmatched: 6. CDR1 and CDR2 (germline): MNHEY, SVGEGT. The CDR3 covers 15 residues. The chain's CDR3 is CASSYSRDRASEQYF. The CDR3 DNA is TGTGCCAGCAGTTACTCGAGGGACAGGGCTAGCGAGCAGTACTTC.

The chain uses TRBV3-1 (or the pseudogene TRBV3-2) and TRBJ2-6, with 15 bases aligning to TRBD2. Germline trimming cut 5 bases from V and 1 base from J; bases unmatched to any gene: 3. Germline V gene sequence: CDR1 LGHDT, CDR2 YNNKEL (reference sequence). The CDR3 has 18 amino acids. The CDR3 nucleotides are TGTGCCAGCAGCAGGACTAGCGGGGGGGCGTCTGGGGCCAACGTCCTGACTTTC. This sequence encodes CASSRTSGGASGANVLTF.

This chain uses TRBV3-1 (or the pseudogene TRBV3-2) with TRBJ1-2; maybe TRBD1 (5 bases). Per germline, CDR1 LGHDT and CDR2 YNNKEL (reference sequence). Trimming shortened V by 0 bases and J by 8 bases, and 10 bases separated the two germline ends. The CDR3 runs 13 residues. CDR3 in amino acids: CASSQEDGGGYTF. DNA for the CDR3: TGTGCCAGCAGCCAAGAAGACGGGGGAGGCTACACCTTC.

J is TRBJ1-2 and V is TRBV28, with D possibly matching TRBD1 (5 bases). Deletions cut 10 bases from V and 5 bases from J, with 14 bases between. The CDR3 loop spans 12 amino acids. Germline CDR1 MDHEN, CDR2 SYDVKM. Written as DNA, the CDR3 is TGTGCCACCGTGACAGCGAATTATGGCTACACCTTC. It is translated as CATVTANYGYTF.

V gene TRBV18 combines with J gene TRBJ1-6; D is undetermined. V lost 1 base, J lost 12 bases, and 16 bases lay in between. Germline CDR1 and CDR2: KGHSH and LQKENI. The CDR3 is made up of 15 amino acids. For the CDR3, the DNA is TGTGCCAGCTCACCACGTGTGTTTAGCGGTGGACCCCTCCACTTT. Its protein product is CASSPRVFSGGPLHF.

This clone was seen once. V and J are TRBV5-1 and TRBJ1-2; 7 bases agree with TRBD1. V shed 4 bases, J shed 3 bases, and the junction held 6 bases outside the gene matches. Looked up from germline, CDR1 is SGHRS and CDR2 is YFSETQ. This CDR3 is built from 14 residues. CDR3: CASSVYGTDYGYTF. Written as DNA, the CDR3 is TGCGCCAGCAGCGTGTACGGGACAGACTATGGCTACACCTTC. Filled out from reference TRBV5-1 and TRBJ1-2, the complete variable domain reads KAGVTQTPRYLIKTRGQQVTLSCSPISGHRSVSWYQQTPGQGLQFLFEYFSETQRNKGNFPGRFSGRQFSNSRSEMNVSTLELGDSALYLCASSVYGTDYGYTFGSGTRLTVV.

V is TRBV7-2 and J is TRBJ1-5; D ambiguous. The CDR3 has 13 amino acids. Germline V gene sequence: CDR1 SGHTA, CDR2 FQGNSA. V was trimmed by 5 bases and J by 8 bases, leaving 13 bases between them. CDR3 amino acids: CASSLGRVEPQHF. In nucleotides, the CDR3 is TGTGCCAGCAGCCTCGGGAGGGTGGAGCCCCAGCATTTT.

The chain has TRBV18 and TRBJ1-1; D might be TRBD1 (6 bases). V was shortened by 0 bases and J by 4 bases, with 12 bases between the two germline ends. Germline CDR1 is KGHSH and CDR2 is LQKENI. CDR3 size: 15 residues. Written as DNA, the CDR3 is TGTGCCAGCTCACCACCTACAGGGCTTGGCACTGAAGCTTTCTTT. Translating gives CASSPPTGLGTEAFF.

This chain uses TRBV10-3 with TRBJ2-5, with 10 positions matching TRBD1. The V gene end was trimmed by 8 bases and the J gene end by 4 bases; junction bases not matched to a gene: 7. The CDR3 contains 14 residues. Germline lookup yields CDR1 ENHRY and CDR2 SYGVKD. The CDR3 DNA reads TGTGCCATCGGCCGACAGGGGGCGGGAGAGACCCAGTACTTC. It yields the protein CAIGRQGAGETQYF.

This chain links TRBV5-4 with TRBJ1-3; D remains ambiguous. V gave up 2 bases and J gave up 0 bases, with 15 bases separating them. The CDR3 runs to 17 residues. Germline V CDR1 and CDR2: SGHNT, YYREEE (reference sequence). CDR3 amino acids: CASSFKEGEGSGNTIYF. The CDR3 DNA reads as TGTGCCAGCAGCTTTAAGGAGGGCGAGGGCTCTGGAAACACCATATATTTT.

This rearrangement joins TRBV28 to TRBJ1-6; D is perhaps TRBD1 (5 bases). V was shortened by 1 base and J by 7 bases, with 8 bases between the two germline ends. Germline CDR1 reads MDHEN; CDR2 reads SYDVKM. There are 14 residues in the CDR3. CDR3 residues: CASSLSGRNSPLHF. DNA of the CDR3: TGTGCCAGCAGTTTATCAGGGAGGAATTCACCCCTCCACTTT.

V and J are TRBV7-2 and TRBJ1-2; TRBD1 agrees at 10 bases. The CDR3 length is 15 residues. CDR1 SGHTA and CDR2 FQGNSA come from the germline V gene. Trimming removed 7 bases from V and 4 bases from J; junction bases left unmatched: 9. In DNA form, the CDR3 reads TGTGCCAGCACCCTTAGGACAGGGGGTCCCTATGGCTACACCTTC. This sequence encodes CASTLRTGGPYGYTF. Full variable domain (missing parts from reference TRBV7-2 and TRBJ1-2): GAGVSQSPSNKVTEKGKDVELRCDPISGHTALYWYRQSLGQGLEFLIYFQGNSAPDKSGLPSDRFSAERTGGSVSTLTIQRTQQEDSAVYLCASTLRTGGPYGYTFGSGTRLTVV.

This clone was picked up a small number of times. V is TRBV30 and J is TRBJ1-1; no firm D call. The CDR3 is 14 residues long. V lost 0 bases, J lost 1 base, and 9 bases lay in between. Germline-derived CDR1 and CDR2 are GTSNPN and SVGIG (reference sequence). The DNA for the CDR3 is TGTGCCTGGAGTGTACTCGGGAGGAACACTGAAGCTTTCTTT. Translation: CAWSVLGRNTEAFF.

V usage is TRBV6-6 and J usage is TRBJ1-3; D gene ambiguous. Germline V gene data show CDR1 as MNHNY and CDR2 as SVGAGI (reference sequence). CDR3 length: 15 residues. Trimming removed 6 bases from V and 2 bases from J, with 14 bases in between. The CDR3 protein is CASRETQFAGNTIYF. The CDR3 DNA reads as TGTGCCAGCAGGGAAACACAGTTCGCTGGAAACACCATATATTTT.

The V and J genes are TRBV19 and TRBJ2-2, with TRBD2 identical over 9 bases. The J segment lost 1 base and the V segment lost 7 bases, leaving 7 bases of the junction unmatched. Germline CDR1 is LNHDA and CDR2 is SQIVND (reference sequence). The CDR3 has 16 residues. The CDR3 DNA sequence: TGTGCCAGTAAAACGACAGCGGGGGGGAACACCGGGGAGCTGTTTTTT. It yields the protein CASKTTAGGNTGELFF.

J is TRBJ1-1 and V is TRBV27; no clear D gene. The CDR3 is made up of 14 amino acids. CDR1 is MNHEY and CDR2 is SMNVEV in the germline V gene (reference sequence). The V end was cut by 0 bases, the J end by 10 bases, with 15 bases between. CDR3 amino acids: CASSLSGWREVAFF. The CDR3 DNA sequence: TGTGCCAGCAGTTTATCCGGGTGGAGGGAGGTAGCTTTCTTT.

The V gene is TRBV2, the J gene TRBJ1-2; tentative D call: TRBD1 (5 bases). Per the germline V gene, CDR1 is SNHLY and CDR2 is FYNNEI. This CDR3 spans 14 amino acids. V was trimmed by 1 base and J by 4 bases, leaving 10 bases between them. In DNA form, the CDR3 reads TGTGCCAGCAGTGAAGAGGGGCACGCCTATGGCTACACCTTC. It encodes CASSEEGHAYGYTF.

The chain combines TRBV7-9 with TRBJ2-1, with a possible D match to TRBD1 (7 bases). V lost 5 bases and J lost 7, with 21 bases in between. Per the germline V gene, CDR1 is SEHNR and CDR2 is FQNEAQ (reference sequence). The CDR3 contains 16 residues. This CDR3 is CASSPQGGSDFNEQFF. The DNA for the CDR3 is TGTGCCAGCAGCCCCCAGGGGGGCTCAGACTTTAATGAGCAGTTCTTC.

This clone has a handful of counts. V is TRBV2 and J is TRBJ1-6; 9 bases are a match to TRBD1. This CDR3 spans 17 amino acids. V gave up 5 bases and J gave up 1 base; unmatched junction bases: 6. Germline loops: CDR1 SNHLY, CDR2 FYNNEI. CDR3: CASSQTGGESYNSPLHF. The CDR3, as DNA: TGTGCCAGCAGTCAAACAGGGGGCGAGTCCTATAATTCACCCCTCCACTTT.

The chain links TRBV28 to TRBJ1-2; a possible D gene is TRBD1 (5 bases). V lost 6 bases and J 7 bases, leaving 18 bases between the germline ends. This CDR3 region has 14 residues. The germline CDR1 and CDR2 sequences are MDHEN and SYDVKM. The CDR3 reads CASSYQGLQAGYTF. CDR3 bases: TGTGCCAGCAGCTATCAGGGATTACAGGCTGGCTACACCTTC.

This sequence joins TRBV18 and TRBJ2-7; the match to TRBD2 covers 10 bases. Germline loops: CDR1 KGHSH, CDR2 LQKENI. V was clipped by 1 base and J by 2 bases; unmatched bases: 5. This CDR3 is built from 16 residues. In nucleotides, the CDR3 is TGTGCCAGCTCACCACAGTCTAGCGGGGGTGCCTACGAGCAGTACTTC. Translated: CASSPQSSGGAYEQYF.

The CDR3 protein is CSRTSGGQAFF. The CDR3 coding sequence is TGCAGCAGGACTAGCGGGGGGCAAGCGTTCTTC. This rearrangement joins TRBV20-1 to TRBJ2-1; 14 bases agree with TRBD2. Germline assignment: CDR1 DFQATT and CDR2 SNEGSKA (reference sequence). CDR3 size: 11 residues.

V usage is TRBV25-1 and J usage is TRBJ1-4, with a possible D match to TRBD1 (5 bases). Deletions cut 2 bases from V and 7 bases from J, with 14 bases between. This CDR3 has 15 residues. The V gene's germline CDR1 is MGHDK and CDR2 SYGVNS. The CDR3 protein is CASSEQGRLAEKLFF. CDR3 DNA sequence: TGTGCCAGCAGTGAACAGGGAAGGCTTGCTGAAAAACTGTTTTTT.

The gene calls are TRBV10-3 and TRBJ1-6; D ambiguous. This CDR3 comprises 13 residues. Germline values: CDR1 ENHRY, CDR2 SYGVKD. V was trimmed by 4 bases and J by 9 bases, leaving 10 bases between them. The CDR3 here is CAISADWGSPLHF. DNA for the CDR3: TGTGCCATCAGTGCGGACTGGGGTTCACCCCTCCACTTT.

The chain joins TRBV28 to TRBJ2-6; 9 bases match TRBD1. CDR3 length: 17 residues. V was clipped by 5 bases and J by 0 bases; unmatched bases: 5. Germline lookup yields CDR1 MDHEN and CDR2 SYDVKM. The CDR3 reads CASSHGQGSSGANVLTF. In DNA form, the CDR3 reads TGTGCCAGCAGTCACGGACAGGGGAGCTCTGGGGCCAACGTCCTGACTTTC.

The V call is TRBV27, the J call TRBJ1-1; 7 bases are a match to TRBD1. V was pared by 5 bases and J by 0 bases, with 6 bases of the junction left unmatched. CDR3 length: 15 amino acids. CDR1 and CDR2 (germline): MNHEY, SMNVEV (reference sequence). In DNA form, the CDR3 reads TGTGCCAGCAGTACCGAGACAGGGATGAACACTGAAGCTTTCTTT. Amino acid sequence: CASSTETGMNTEAFF.